These 3 T cell receptor beta chains came from one sample sequenced in a study of shared clonotypes between healthy human individuals. The method was immunoSEQ multiplex PCR; TCRdb's version includes in-frame clones alone and lacks a portion of them. The table has 1,400,000 or so clones, 98% to 99% seen once. The source material was naive CD4+ T cells sorted from blood. As to subset: CD45RA+ positively selected. These receptors were taken from a man aged 30-40 years in good health.

This chain links TRBV5-4 with TRBJ1-3; no clear D gene. Trimming removed 3 bases from V and 3 bases from J, with 10 bases in between. From germline, CDR1 is SGHNT and CDR2 YYREEE (reference sequence). The CDR3 is 14 residues long. Here the CDR3 DNA reads TGTGCCAGCAGCTCCCGGACGGGTGGAAACACCATATATTTT. It encodes CASSSRTGGNTIYF.

Details on this clone: The junction departs from the called germline gene at one end, perhaps through a read error. CDR3 region: CASSPPLRQGAKSF. CDR3 in DNA: TGTGCCAGCAGTCCCCCCCTTCGACAGGGGGCCAAGAGCTTC. The J gene is TRBJ2-7, the V gene TRBV28; 10 positions match TRBD1. Germline V lookup: CDR1 MDHEN, CDR2 SYDVKM. This CDR3 region has 14 residues.

The V call is TRBV29-1, the J call TRBJ2-7, with D unclear. Germline V lookup: CDR1 SQVTM, CDR2 ANQGSEA. Deletions cut 0 bases from V and 7 bases from J, with 13 bases between. The CDR3 spans 13 residues. CDR3 residues: CSVEDQRSWEQYF. The CDR3 DNA is TGCAGCGTTGAAGACCAGAGGAGCTGGGAGCAGTACTTC.